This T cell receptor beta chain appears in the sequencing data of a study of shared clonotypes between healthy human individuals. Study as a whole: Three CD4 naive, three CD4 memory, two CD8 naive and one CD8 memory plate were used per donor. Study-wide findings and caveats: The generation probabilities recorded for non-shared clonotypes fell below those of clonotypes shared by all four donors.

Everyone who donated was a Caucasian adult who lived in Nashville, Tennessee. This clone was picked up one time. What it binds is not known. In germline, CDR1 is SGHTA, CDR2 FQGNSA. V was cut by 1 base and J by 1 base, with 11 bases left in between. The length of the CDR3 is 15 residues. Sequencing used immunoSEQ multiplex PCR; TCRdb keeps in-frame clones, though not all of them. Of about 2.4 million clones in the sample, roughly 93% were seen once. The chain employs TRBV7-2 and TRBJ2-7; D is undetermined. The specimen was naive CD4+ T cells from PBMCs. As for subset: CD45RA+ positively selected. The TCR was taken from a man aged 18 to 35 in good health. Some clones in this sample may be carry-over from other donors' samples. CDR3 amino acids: CASSLGWLSSYEQYF. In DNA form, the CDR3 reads TGTGCCAGCAGCTTAGGATGGCTTAGTTCCTACGAGCAGTACTTC.